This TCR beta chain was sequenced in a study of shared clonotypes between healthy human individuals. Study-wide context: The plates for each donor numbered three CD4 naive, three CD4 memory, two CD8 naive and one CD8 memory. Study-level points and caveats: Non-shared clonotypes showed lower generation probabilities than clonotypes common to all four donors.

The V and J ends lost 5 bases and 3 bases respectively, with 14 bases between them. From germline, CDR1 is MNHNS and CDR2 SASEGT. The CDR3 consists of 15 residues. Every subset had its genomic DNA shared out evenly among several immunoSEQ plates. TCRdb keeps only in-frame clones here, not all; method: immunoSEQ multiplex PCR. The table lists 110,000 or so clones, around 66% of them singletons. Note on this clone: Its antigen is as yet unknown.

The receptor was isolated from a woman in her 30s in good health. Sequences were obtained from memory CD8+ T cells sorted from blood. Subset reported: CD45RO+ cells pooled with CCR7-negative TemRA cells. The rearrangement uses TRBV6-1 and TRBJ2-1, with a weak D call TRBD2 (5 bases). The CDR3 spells CASSTSDYIYNEQFF. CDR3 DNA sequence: TGTGCCAGCAGTACAAGCGACTACATCTACAATGAGCAGTTCTTC.